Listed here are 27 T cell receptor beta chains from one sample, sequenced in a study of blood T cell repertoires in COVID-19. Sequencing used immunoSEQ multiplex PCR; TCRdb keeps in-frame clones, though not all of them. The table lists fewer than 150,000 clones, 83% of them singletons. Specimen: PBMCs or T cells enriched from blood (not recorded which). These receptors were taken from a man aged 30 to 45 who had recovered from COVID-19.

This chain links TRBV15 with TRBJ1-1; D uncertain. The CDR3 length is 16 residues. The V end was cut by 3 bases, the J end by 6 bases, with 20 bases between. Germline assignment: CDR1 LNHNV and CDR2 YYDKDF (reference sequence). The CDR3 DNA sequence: TGTGCCACCAGCAGTGGCAACAGTGGGAGTTCCTCTGAAGCTTTCTTT. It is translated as CATSSGNSGSSSEAFF.

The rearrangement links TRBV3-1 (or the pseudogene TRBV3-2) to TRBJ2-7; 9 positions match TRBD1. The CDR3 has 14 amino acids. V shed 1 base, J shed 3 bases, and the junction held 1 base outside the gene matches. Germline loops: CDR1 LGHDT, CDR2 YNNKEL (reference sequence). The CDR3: CASSQGGQGYEQYF. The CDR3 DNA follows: TGTGCCAGCAGCCAAGGGGGACAGGGCTACGAGCAGTACTTC.

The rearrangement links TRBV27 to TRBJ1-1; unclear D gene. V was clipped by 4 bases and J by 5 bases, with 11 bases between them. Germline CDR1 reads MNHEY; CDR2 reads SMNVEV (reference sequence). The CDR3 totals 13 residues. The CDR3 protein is CASSWGAWTEAFF. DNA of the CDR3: TGTGCCAGCAGTTGGGGAGCGTGGACTGAAGCTTTCTTT.

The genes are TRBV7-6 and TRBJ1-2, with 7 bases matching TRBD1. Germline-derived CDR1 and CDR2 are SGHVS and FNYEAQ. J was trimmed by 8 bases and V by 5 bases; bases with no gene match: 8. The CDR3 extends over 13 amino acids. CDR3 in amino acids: CASSQQGGAGYTF. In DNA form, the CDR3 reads TGTGCCAGCAGCCAACAAGGGGGCGCCGGCTACACCTTC.

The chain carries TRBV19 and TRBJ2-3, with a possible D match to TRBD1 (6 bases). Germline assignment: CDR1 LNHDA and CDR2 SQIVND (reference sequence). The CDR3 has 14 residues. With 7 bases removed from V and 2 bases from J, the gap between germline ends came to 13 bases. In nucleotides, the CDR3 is TGTGCCAGTATTGCGTCAGGGGCCACAGATACGCAGTATTTT. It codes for CASIASGATDTQYF.

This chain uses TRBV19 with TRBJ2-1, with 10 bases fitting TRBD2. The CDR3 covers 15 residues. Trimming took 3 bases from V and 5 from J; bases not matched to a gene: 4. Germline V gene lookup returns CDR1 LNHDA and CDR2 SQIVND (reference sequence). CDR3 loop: CASSMEREGHNEQFF. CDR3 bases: TGTGCCAGTAGTATGGAGCGGGAGGGGCACAATGAGCAGTTCTTC.

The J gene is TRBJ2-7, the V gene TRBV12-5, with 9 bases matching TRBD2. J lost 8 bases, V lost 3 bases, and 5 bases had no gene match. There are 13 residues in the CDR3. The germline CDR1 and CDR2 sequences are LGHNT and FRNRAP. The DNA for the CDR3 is TGTGCTAGTGGTTTAATAGCGGGAGACCAGCAGTACTTC. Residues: CASGLIAGDQQYF.

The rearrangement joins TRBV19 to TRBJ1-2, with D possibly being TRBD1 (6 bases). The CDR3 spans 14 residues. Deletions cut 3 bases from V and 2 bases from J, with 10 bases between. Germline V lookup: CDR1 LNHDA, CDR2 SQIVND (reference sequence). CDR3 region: CASSIQGRNYGYTF. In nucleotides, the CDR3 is TGTGCCAGTAGTATCCAGGGGCGCAACTATGGCTACACCTTC. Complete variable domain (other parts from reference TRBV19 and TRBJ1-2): DGGITQSPKYLFRKEGQNVTLSCEQNLNHDAMYWYRQDPGQGLRLIYYSQIVNDFQKGDIAEGYSVSREKKESFPLTVTSAQKNPTAFYLCASSIQGRNYGYTFGSGTRLTVV.

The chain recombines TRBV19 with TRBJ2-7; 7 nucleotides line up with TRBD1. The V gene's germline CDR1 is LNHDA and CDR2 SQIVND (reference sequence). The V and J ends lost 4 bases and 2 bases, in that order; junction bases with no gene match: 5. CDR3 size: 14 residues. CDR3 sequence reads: CASSKGTVPYEQYV. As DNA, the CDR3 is TGTGCCAGTAGTAAAGGGACAGTCCCCTACGAGCAGTACGTC.

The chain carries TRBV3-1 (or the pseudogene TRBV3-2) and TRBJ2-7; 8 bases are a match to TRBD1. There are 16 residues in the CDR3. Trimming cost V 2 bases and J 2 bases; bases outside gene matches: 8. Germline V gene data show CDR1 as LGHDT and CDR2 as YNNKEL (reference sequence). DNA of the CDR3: TGTGCCAGCAGCCAATATCCGGACAGGGCTGCCTACGAGCAGTACTTC. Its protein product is CASSQYPDRAAYEQYF.

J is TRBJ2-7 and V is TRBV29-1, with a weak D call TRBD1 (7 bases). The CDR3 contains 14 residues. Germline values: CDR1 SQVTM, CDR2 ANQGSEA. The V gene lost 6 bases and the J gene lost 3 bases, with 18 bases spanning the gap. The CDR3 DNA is TGCAGCGTCTTTGGGGGGCAGGGGGACTACGAGCAGTACTTC. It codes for CSVFGGQGDYEQYF.

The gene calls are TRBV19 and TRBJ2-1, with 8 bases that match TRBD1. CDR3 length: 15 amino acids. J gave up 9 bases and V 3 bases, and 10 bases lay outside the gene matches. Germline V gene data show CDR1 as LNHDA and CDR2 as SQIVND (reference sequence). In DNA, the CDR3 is TGTGCCAGTAGTATCCAAGGCAGGGGGCGCGGTGAGCAGTTCTTC. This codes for CASSIQGRGRGEQFF.

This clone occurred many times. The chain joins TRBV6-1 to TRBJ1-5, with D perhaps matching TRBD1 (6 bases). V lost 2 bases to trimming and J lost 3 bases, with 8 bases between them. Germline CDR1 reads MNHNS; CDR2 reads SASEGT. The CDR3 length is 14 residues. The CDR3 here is CASSEWGPNQPQHF. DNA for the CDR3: TGTGCCAGCAGTGAATGGGGGCCCAATCAGCCCCAGCATTTT.

As DNA, the CDR3 is TGTGCCAGCAGCCAAGGGGGACAGGGTTTAGATGAGCAGTTCTTC. Translated, it gives CASSQGGQGLDEQFF. The chain joins TRBV14 to TRBJ2-1; 9 positions match TRBD1. Per the germline V gene, CDR1 is SGHDN and CDR2 is FVKESK. This CDR3 has 15 amino acids. V shed 1 base and J 8 bases; nucleotides not matched to a gene: 6.

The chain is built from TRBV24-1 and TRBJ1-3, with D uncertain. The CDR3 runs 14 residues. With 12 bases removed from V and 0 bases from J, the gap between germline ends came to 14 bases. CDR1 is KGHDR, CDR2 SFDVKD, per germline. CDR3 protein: CASFGPFSGNTIYF. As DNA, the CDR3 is TGTGCCTCCTTTGGGCCTTTCTCTGGAAACACCATATATTTT.

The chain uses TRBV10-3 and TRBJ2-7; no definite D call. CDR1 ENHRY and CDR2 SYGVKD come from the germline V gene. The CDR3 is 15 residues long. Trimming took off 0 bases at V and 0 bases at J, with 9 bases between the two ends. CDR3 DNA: TGTGCCATCAGTGAGTCTTACAGCCGCTCCTACGAGCAGTACTTC. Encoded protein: CAISESYSRSYEQYF.

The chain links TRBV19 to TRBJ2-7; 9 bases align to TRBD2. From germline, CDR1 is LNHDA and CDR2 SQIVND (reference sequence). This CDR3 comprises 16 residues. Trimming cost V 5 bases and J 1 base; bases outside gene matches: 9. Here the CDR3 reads CASSPPAGGVSYEQYF. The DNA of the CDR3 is TGTGCCAGTAGTCCCCCAGCGGGAGGAGTTTCCTACGAGCAGTACTTC. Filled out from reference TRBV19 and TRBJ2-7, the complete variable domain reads DGGITQSPKYLFRKEGQNVTLSCEQNLNHDAMYWYRQDPGQGLRLIYYSQIVNDFQKGDIAEGYSVSREKKESFPLTVTSAQKNPTAFYLCASSPPAGGVSYEQYFGPGTRLTVT.

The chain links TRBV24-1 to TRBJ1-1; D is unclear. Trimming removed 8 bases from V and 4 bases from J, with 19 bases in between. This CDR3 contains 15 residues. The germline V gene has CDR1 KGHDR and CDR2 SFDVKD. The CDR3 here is CATTSGEESGTEAFF. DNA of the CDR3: TGTGCCACCACTTCCGGGGAGGAGTCGGGCACTGAAGCTTTCTTT.

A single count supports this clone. CDR3 DNA sequence: TGTGCCAGCAGTGAAACTGGGACACCGGGTGGTGAAAAACTGTTTTTT. Its protein product is CASSETGTPGGEKLFF. V usage is TRBV2 and J usage is TRBJ1-4; TRBD1 is a possible D gene (6 bases). Germline assignment: CDR1 SNHLY and CDR2 FYNNEI. The ends were cut back, 2 bases at V and 7 bases at J, with 17 bases in the middle. The CDR3 is 16 residues long.

This CDR3 reads CASTGHLNTEAFF. The CDR3 DNA follows: TGTGCCAGCACCGGACATTTGAACACTGAAGCTTTCTTT. V is TRBV7-9 and J is TRBJ1-1; D may be TRBD1 (5 bases). Germline loops: CDR1 SEHNR, CDR2 FQNEAQ (reference sequence). V was trimmed by 7 bases and J by 0 bases, leaving 9 bases between them. CDR3 length: 13 amino acids. Together with reference TRBV7-9 and TRBJ1-1, the CDR3 gives the full variable domain: DTGVSQNPRHKITKRGQNVTFRCDPISEHNRLYWYRQTLGQGPEFLTYFQNEAQLEKSRLLSDRFSAERPKGSFSTLEIQRTEQGDSAMYLCASTGHLNTEAFFGQGTRLTVV.

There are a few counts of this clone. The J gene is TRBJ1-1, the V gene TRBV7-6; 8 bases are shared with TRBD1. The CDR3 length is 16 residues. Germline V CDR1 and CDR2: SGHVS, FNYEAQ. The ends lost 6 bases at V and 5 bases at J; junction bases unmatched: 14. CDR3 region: CASSYGQGGGKTEAFF. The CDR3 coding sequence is TGTGCCAGCAGTTATGGACAGGGAGGCGGGAAGACTGAAGCTTTCTTT. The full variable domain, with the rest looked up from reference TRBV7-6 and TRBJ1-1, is GAGVSQSPRYKVTKRGQDVALRCDPISGHVSLYWYRQALGQGPEFLTYFNYEAQQDKSGLPNDRFSAERPEGSISTLTIQRTEQRDSAMYRCASSYGQGGGKTEAFFGQGTRLTVV.

The CDR3 nucleotides are TGTGCCAGCAGTGCTCTTCGTGGCAGGGGTGATCAGCCCCAGCATTTT. It yields the protein CASSALRGRGDQPQHF. The chain uses TRBV2 and TRBJ1-5; TRBD1 might be the D (6 bases). This CDR3 comprises 16 residues. Trimming removed 4 bases at V and 5 bases at J, with 18 bases between. Germline lookup yields CDR1 SNHLY and CDR2 FYNNEI. Filled out from reference TRBV2 and TRBJ1-5, the complete variable domain reads EPEVTQTPSHQVTQMGQEVILRCVPISNHLYFYWYRQILGQKVEFLVSFYNNEISEKSEIFDDQFSVERPDGSNFTLKIRSTKLEDSAMYFCASSALRGRGDQPQHFGDGTRLSIL.

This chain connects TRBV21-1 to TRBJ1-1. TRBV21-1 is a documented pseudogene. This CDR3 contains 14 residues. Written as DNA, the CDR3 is TGTGCCAGCAGCGACCCCGGGGAGAACACTGAAGCTTTCTTT. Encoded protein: CASSDPGENTEAFF.

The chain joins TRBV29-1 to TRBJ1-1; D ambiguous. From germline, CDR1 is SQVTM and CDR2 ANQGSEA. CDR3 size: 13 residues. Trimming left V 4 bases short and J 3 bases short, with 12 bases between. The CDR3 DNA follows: TGCAGCGTTGTTGGGAGGTGGGACACTGAAGCTTTCTTT. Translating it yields CSVVGRWDTEAFF.

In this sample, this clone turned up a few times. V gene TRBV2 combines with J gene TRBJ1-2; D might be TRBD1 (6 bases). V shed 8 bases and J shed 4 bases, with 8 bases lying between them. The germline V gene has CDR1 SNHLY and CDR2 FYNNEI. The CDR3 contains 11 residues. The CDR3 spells CASGTLYGYTF. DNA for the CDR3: TGTGCCAGCGGGACACTCTATGGCTACACCTTC. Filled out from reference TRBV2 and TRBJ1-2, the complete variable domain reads EPEVTQTPSHQVTQMGQEVILRCVPISNHLYFYWYRQILGQKVEFLVSFYNNEISEKSEIFDDQFSVERPDGSNFTLKIRSTKLEDSAMYFCASGTLYGYTFGSGTRLTVV.

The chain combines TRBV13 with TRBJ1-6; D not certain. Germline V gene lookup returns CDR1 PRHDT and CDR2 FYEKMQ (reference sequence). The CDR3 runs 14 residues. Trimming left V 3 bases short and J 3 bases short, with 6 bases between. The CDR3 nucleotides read TGTGCCAGCAGCTTTAACAGCTATAATTCACCCCTCCACTTT. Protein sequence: CASSFNSYNSPLHF.

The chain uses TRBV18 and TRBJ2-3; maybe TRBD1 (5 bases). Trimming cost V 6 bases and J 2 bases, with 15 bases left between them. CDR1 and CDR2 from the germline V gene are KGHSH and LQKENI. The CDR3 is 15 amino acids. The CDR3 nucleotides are TGTGCCAGCTCCCTCATGGGCAGGGACACAGATACGCAGTATTTT. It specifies CASSLMGRDTDTQYF.